This is a list of T cell receptor beta chains from one sample in a study of blood T cell repertoires in COVID-19. This table comes from immunoSEQ multiplex PCR, and its TCRdb copy is limited to in-frame clones, with some not included. The sample lists 150,000 to 190,000 clones, around 83% occurring once. The specimen was peripheral blood. The receptors originated from a woman aged 60-75 years with COVID-19, enrolled during active disease. Both conserved end residues are part of each CDR3. Each record gives: CDR3 protein, clone size, D gene, V gene. The D gene is left open where the match is weak. Clone size, where shown, is once, few, many, or a class for clones that have expanded.

CDR3: CATSDTGTARNQPQHF
size: .
D: TRBD1
V: TRBV24-1

CDR3: CASSEGSSGRGNEQFF
size: .
D: TRBD2
V: TRBV6-1

CDR3: CATSVGQGNTEAFF
size: .
D: TRBD1
V: TRBV24-1

CDR3: CASRIRQDDYGYTF
size: .
D: .
V: TRBV7-9

CDR3: CASSLGGGNSPLHF
size: once
D: .
V: TRBV11-2

CDR3: CASKEGQGANQPQHF
size: .
D: TRBD1
V: TRBV6-5

CDR3: CASSLAGQANTEAFF
size: .
D: TRBD1
V: TRBV27

CDR3: CASSYSIQGNTEAFF
size: .
D: .
V: TRBV6-6

CDR3: CASSEYGGSQSYNEQFF
size: once
D: .
V: TRBV6-1

CDR3: CASSLALTGRNTEAFF
size: .
D: TRBD1
V: TRBV5-4

CDR3: CATSSPGTGRPDTQYF
size: .
D: TRBD1
V: TRBV15

CDR3: CASSRTGTGGEQYF
size: once
D: TRBD1
V: TRBV5-8

CDR3: CSVYDGGVGTEAFF
size: .
D: .
V: TRBV29-1

CDR3: CASSSLQGSFSGNTIYF
size: .
D: TRBD1
V: TRBV9

CDR3: CASSPTSSGNNEQFF
size: .
D: .
V: TRBV18

CDR3: CASSRQAEQFF
size: .
D: .
V: TRBV6-6

CDR3: CASSFTGFHQPQHF
size: .
D: .
V: TRBV27

CDR3: CASSRTGGRETQYF
size: .
D: TRBD1
V: TRBV6-5

CDR3: CASSPGGTARETQYF
size: .
D: .
V: TRBV18

CDR3: CASSIQKGDGYTF
size: .
D: .
V: TRBV19

CDR3: CASSKTVSATNEKLFF
size: .
D: .
V: TRBV5-1

CDR3: CASSLEVGERLAFF
size: few
D: .
V: TRBV5-1

CDR3: CASTFSGTGNTGELFF
size: once
D: .
V: TRBV5-1

CDR3: CASSQVDRGLRNTEAFF
size: .
D: TRBD1
V: TRBV3-1/TRBV3-2

CDR3: CASSLDAGKNEKLFF
size: .
D: .
V: TRBV5-1

CDR3: CATSSWTSDDTDTQYF
size: .
D: TRBD2
V: TRBV24-1

CDR3: CASSYWRGNTEAFF
size: .
D: .
V: TRBV6-5

CDR3: CASSPRTGGGMAEAFF
size: .
D: TRBD1
V: TRBV3-1/TRBV3-2

CDR3: CASSLIAGGGSDTQYF
size: .
D: TRBD2
V: TRBV5-1

CDR3: CASSLDSNQPQHF
size: .
D: .
V: TRBV18

CDR3: CASRPDRGSAFF
size: once
D: TRBD1
V: TRBV12-3/TRBV12-4

CDR3: CASSALAAGDYTF
size: .
D: .
V: TRBV10-2

CDR3: CASSQGTAWQPQHF
size: once
D: .
V: TRBV3-1/TRBV3-2

CDR3: CASSLPEGTRVTGELFF
size: .
D: .
V: TRBV5-6

CDR3: CASSLDSMYEQYF
size: .
D: .
V: TRBV5-1

CDR3: CASSLEQLGEAFF
size: few
D: .
V: TRBV5-4

CDR3: CASSQTGASQPQHF
size: once
D: TRBD1
V: TRBV9

CDR3: CASRARSGLNTEAFF
size: .
D: .
V: TRBV2

CDR3: CATLAYSKEQFF
size: .
D: .
V: TRBV18

CDR3: CASSLIRDITDTQYF
size: .
D: .
V: TRBV5-8

CDR3: CASSEGGRVAEAFF
size: .
D: .
V: TRBV6-1

CDR3: CASSYSMFGQAYEQYF
size: .
D: TRBD1
V: TRBV6-5

CDR3: CASSPTGTGGNNEQFF
size: .
D: TRBD1
V: TRBV7-6

CDR3: CASSLDDSSYNSPLHF
size: .
D: .
V: TRBV11-1

CDR3: CASSPTGQGTDTQYF
size: .
D: TRBD1
V: TRBV18

CDR3: CASREGGRSEAFF
size: .
D: .
V: TRBV6-5

CDR3: CASSKQAATNEKLFF
size: .
D: .
V: TRBV19

CDR3: CASSPADRGTRYGYTF
size: .
D: TRBD1
V: TRBV4-1

CDR3: CASSHGGGGTEAFF
size: .
D: .
V: TRBV6-5

CDR3: CASSSLMGSSTDTQYF
size: .
D: .
V: TRBV4-1

CDR3: CASSSLNRANYGYTF
size: .
D: .
V: TRBV13

CDR3: CASRRDRNSPLHF
size: .
D: TRBD1
V: TRBV5-1

CDR3: CASSVDRKGYGYTF
size: .
D: .
V: TRBV9

CDR3: CASSFAGLDYEQYF
size: .
D: TRBD2
V: TRBV27